This TCR beta chain appears in the sequencing data of a study of CD8+ T cells in alopecia areata (dated 2018 in TCRdb). For the wider study: Treated patients were enrolled in an open-label pilot trial of oral tofacitinib, 5 to 10 mg twice daily, for moderate-to-severe alopecia areata. Patients received tofacitinib for 6 to 18 months and were then followed off drug for 6 months to check for delayed response and recurrence. Disease severity in treated patients was measured with the SALT score, which quantifies the percentage of affected scalp surface area. High-throughput TCRbeta sequencing was used to examine T cell clonal expansion in alopecia areata in both the C3H/HeJ mouse model and human patients. On the human side, TCRbeta sequencing was run on scalp tissue and on sorted CD4+ and CD8+ peripheral blood T cells from healthy controls and from alopecia areata patients with either patchy or totalis/universalis disease. Biopsies were taken from tofacitinib-treated patients at baseline and again at 4 and 24 weeks into treatment, and several of those patients also had a later scalp biopsy. Scalp clonality was compared among normal scalp (n=4), patchy alopecia areata scalp (n=8), and alopecia totalis/universalis scalp (n=8). The RNA source kit depended on sample type: the PAXgene miRNA kit for fixed scalp, the miRNeasy kit for PBMCs, and the RNeasy kit for mouse skin. immunoSEQ multiplex PCR using 35 Vbeta forward primers and 13 Jbeta reverse primers was used to amplify TCRbeta CDR3 regions. Here is what the overall study found, with its caveats: Tofacitinib significantly lowered scalp clonality and the number of expanded CD8+ clones among the top 100 scalp clones. The treated cohort was small, with a single nonresponder, so links between baseline CD8+ expansion and response need larger studies. Resident alphabeta T cells in normal human skin are also sequenced, complicating scalp TCR repertoire analysis, unlike mouse skin dominated by gammadelta T cells. Shared TCR sequences between patients were less evident than in mice, which may be partly attributable to HLA diversity in the patient population. Many expanded lesional clones persisted in scalp and blood during tofacitinib treatment, which may partly explain relapse after stopping treatment. Compared with normal scalp, lesional scalp had higher clonality and more expanded CD8+ clones, particularly in alopecia totalis/universalis, a pattern that suggests antigenic drive.

The sample's time point label, in plain terms: 24 weeks on oral tofacitinib. According to the study, the label for this sample's treatment or condition signals: oral pan-JAK inhibitor, 5-10 mg twice daily. Lesional scalp punch biopsies and peripheral blood were collected from alopecia areata patients. After PBMCs were isolated by density centrifugation and stained for CD3, CD4 and CD8, a FACSAria was used to sort CD4+ and CD8+ T cells. Receptor libraries were prepared by the immunoSEQ multiplex PCR assay. To provide template for TCR sequencing, every sample had RNA extracted and reverse transcribed into cDNA. First-strand cDNA was synthesized using SuperScript III with a 2:1 mix of oligo-dT and random hexamers. A synthetic immune receptor repertoire was used to assess amplification bias, and residual bias was removed computationally. The paper's data handling went like this. Raw reads were preprocessed to remove errors, and CDR3 was defined according to IMGT conventions as the region from the conserved cysteine to phenylalanine. Clonality was computed by normalizing Shannon entropy by log2 of the number of productive unique TCRs and subtracting the result from 1. Scalp TCRbeta sequences were cross-referenced with sorted blood CD4 and CD8 repertoires so that the CD4 or CD8 identity of scalp clones could be inferred. Held by TCRdb, this immuneACCESS table contains in-frame sequences only and omits some clones. Under half of the omission traces to an unresolved V gene where checked; the cause of the rest is unknown. The V and J calls and clone size are taken from that table; D and trimming were inferred from the DNA. The sample has about 180,000 clones on record, 53% of them singletons. The ten largest clones represent roughly 10% of the sample.

Comment on this clone: The clone's antigen remains unknown. No base-level quality is on record; no much larger clone is a single base apart.

The germline V gene (reference sequence) sets CDR1 to LNHDA and CDR2 to SQIVND. The cysteine opens and the phenylalanine closes a CDR3 of 10 amino acids. The kept DNA is CDR3 alone, 30 bases in frame from the first base. The junction shows trimming of 8 bases on V and 6 bases on J, plus 7 bases between the germline ends. The rearrangement joined TRBV19 to TRBJ1-2; no confident D gene assignment can be made. This sequence originates from a human donor with alopecia areata. This sample comprised CD8+ T cells sorted from blood, obtained at week 24, from a patient treated with tofacitinib. The CDR3 region has the sequence CASRLDGYTF. Read as DNA, the sequence is TGTGCCAGTCGCCTCGATGGCTACACCTTC.